Included here is one T cell receptor beta chain sequence, with context. Its antigen is not known. V lost 0 bases to trimming and J lost 7 bases, with 13 bases between them. Looked up from germline, CDR1 is SEHNR and CDR2 is FQNEAQ (reference sequence). The CDR3 covers 15 residues. This entry is derived from a study of vaccination effects on CD4 cells after COVID-19. On the study more broadly: Following the second dose by a median of 72 days, the post-vaccine samples were obtained.

ViraFEST expansion of antigen-specific CD4+ T cells with viral peptide pools preceded sequencing. The authors isolated CD4+ T cells after 10 days of culture. Each participant received a vaccine that was either BNT162b2 or mRNA-1273, given as two doses. The repertoire was sequenced with immunoSEQ multiplex PCR; TCRdb's copy has only in-frame clones and lacks some. Of roughly 30,000 clones in the sample, 55% to 85% were seen once. The genes are TRBV7-9 and TRBJ2-1; D might be TRBD1 or TRBD2, each matching 5 bases. The sample was CD4+ T cells from PBMCs cultured with HCoV-NL63 spike peptides, taken after COVID-19 vaccination. The receptor was isolated from a human donor who received a COVID-19 vaccine. The CDR3 here is CASSLAGPTVNEQFF. For the CDR3, the DNA is TGTGCCAGCAGCTTAGCGGGACCGACAGTTAATGAGCAGTTCTTC.